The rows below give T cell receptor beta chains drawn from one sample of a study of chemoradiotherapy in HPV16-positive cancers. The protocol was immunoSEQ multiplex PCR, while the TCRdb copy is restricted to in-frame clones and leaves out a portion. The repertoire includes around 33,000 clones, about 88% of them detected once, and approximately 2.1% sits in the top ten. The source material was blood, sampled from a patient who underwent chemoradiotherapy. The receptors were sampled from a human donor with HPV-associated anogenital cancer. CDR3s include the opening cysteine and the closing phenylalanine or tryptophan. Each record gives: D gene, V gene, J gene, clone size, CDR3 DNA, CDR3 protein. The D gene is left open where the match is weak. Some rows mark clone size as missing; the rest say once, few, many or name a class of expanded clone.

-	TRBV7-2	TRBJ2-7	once	TGTGCCAGCAGCTTAGCCACCGGGACGCCCTACGAGCAGTACTTC	CASSLATGTPYEQYF
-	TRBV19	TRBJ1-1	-	TGTGCCAGTCAAACGGGACATTTGAACACTGAAGCTTTCTTT	CASQTGHLNTEAFF
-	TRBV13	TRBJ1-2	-	TGTGCCAGCAGCTTTCGGGGAATTGGCTACACCTTC	CASSFRGIGYTF
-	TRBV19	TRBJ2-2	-	TGTGCCAGTAGTTTCAACAGCCAAGAGTGGACCGGGGAGCTGTTTTTT	CASSFNSQEWTGELFF
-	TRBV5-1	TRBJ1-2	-	TGCGCCAGCAGCTTGGGTGGGGAGGACTACGATGGCTACACCTTC	CASSLGGEDYDGYTF
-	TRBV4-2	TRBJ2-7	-	TGTGCCAGCAGCCAAGATATAACAGGGACATACGAGCAGTACTTC	CASSQDITGTYEQYF
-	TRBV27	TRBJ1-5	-	TGTGCCAGCAGTTTAGTTGTGGGGTCTCAGCCCCAGCATTTT	CASSLVVGSQPQHF
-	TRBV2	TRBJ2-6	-	TGTGCCAGCTGGACCCAAGGGTCAGGGGCCAACGTCCTGACTTTC	CASWTQGSGANVLTF
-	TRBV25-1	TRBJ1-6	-	TGTGCCAGCAGTGATCCCCAGGGGTCCTATAATTCACCCCTCCACTTT	CASSDPQGSYNSPLHF
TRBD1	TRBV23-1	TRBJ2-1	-	TGCGCCAGCAGCCTCACGGGACCGGGACAGGCCTACAATGAGCAGTTCTTC	CASSLTGPGQAYNEQFF
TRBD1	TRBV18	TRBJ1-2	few	TGTGCCAGCTCACCTTCGGACAGGGGCTATGGCTACACCTTC	CASSPSDRGYGYTF
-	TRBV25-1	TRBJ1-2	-	TGTGCCAGCAGTGAACCTTCGGGGGTCTCAAACTATGGCTACACCTTC	CASSEPSGVSNYGYTF
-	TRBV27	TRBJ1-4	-	TGTGCCAGCAGTCCCACATATTGGGGGGATAGCAAAAATGAAAAACTGTTTTTT	CASSPTYWGDSKNEKLFF
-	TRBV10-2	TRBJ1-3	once	TGCGCCAGCAGGACCCCCACAGGGAATGGAAACACCATATATTTT	CASRTPTGNGNTIYF
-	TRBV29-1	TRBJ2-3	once	TGCAGCGTTGACCAGGACTTAAGCACAGATACGCAGTATTTT	CSVDQDLSTDTQYF
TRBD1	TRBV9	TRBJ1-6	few	TGTGCCAGCAGCGTCGACAGGGATTCACCCCTCCACTTT	CASSVDRDSPLHF
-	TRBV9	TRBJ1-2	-	TGTGCCAGCAGCGTAGAAAGGGACCGGTCCGACTATGGCTACACCTTC	CASSVERDRSDYGYTF
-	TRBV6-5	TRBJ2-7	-	TGTGCCAGCAGCTCAGGGGTCGGGGGCGAGCAGTACTTC	CASSSGVGGEQYF
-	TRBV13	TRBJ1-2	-	TGTGCCAGCAGCAAGGCGAACTATGGCTACACCTTC	CASSKANYGYTF
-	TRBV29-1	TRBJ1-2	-	TGCAGCGTTGATAATTCCGTCGGCCTAGTGCATGGCTACACCTTC	CSVDNSVGLVHGYTF
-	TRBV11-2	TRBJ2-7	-	TGTGCCAGCAGCTCAACCGGGACCGCACCCTACGAGCAGTACTTC	CASSSTGTAPYEQYF
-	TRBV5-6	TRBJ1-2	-	TGTGCCAGCAGCTTGACAGGGATCGACTATGGCTACACCTTC	CASSLTGIDYGYTF
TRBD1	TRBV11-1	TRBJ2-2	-	TGTGCCAGCAGCCCCAGTGGGACAGGGGGGAACACCGGGGAGCTGTTTTTT	CASSPSGTGGNTGELFF
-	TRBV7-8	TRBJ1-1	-	TGTGCCAGCAGCCCTATGACTGAAGCTTTCTTT	CASSPMTEAFF
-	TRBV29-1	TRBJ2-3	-	TGCAGCCTTTTTAACACAGATACGCAGTATTTT	CSLFNTDTQYF
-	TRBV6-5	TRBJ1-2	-	TGTGCCAGCAGGGAAAGGGGCCAGGAGGGCTATGGCTACACCTTC	CASRERGQEGYGYTF
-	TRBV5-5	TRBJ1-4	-	TGTGCCAGCAGCTTGGCCGCCGAGAGGTCACTGTTTTTT	CASSLAAERSLFF
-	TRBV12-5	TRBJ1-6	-	TGTGCTAGTTTGTATGGCTCCTATAATTCACCCCTCCACTTT	CASLYGSYNSPLHF
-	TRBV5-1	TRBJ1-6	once	TGCGCCAGCAGCTTGGTGGACAACTATAATTCACCCCTCCACTTT	CASSLVDNYNSPLHF
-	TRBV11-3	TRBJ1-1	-	TGTGCCAGCAGCTTAGCGCCGGGGAACACTGAAGCTTTCTTT	CASSLAPGNTEAFF
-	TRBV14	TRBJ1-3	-	TGTGCCAGCAGCCAACAGGGCTACTCCTCTGGAAACACCATATATTTT	CASSQQGYSSGNTIYF
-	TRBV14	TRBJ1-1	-	TGTGCCAGTGCCGTCCTCGACAGTTACACTGAAGCTTTCTTT	CASAVLDSYTEAFF
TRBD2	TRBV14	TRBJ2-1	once	TGTGCCAGCAGCCTTCTAGCGGGGGGGCCAAAGGGGAATGAGCAGTTCTTC	CASSLLAGGPKGNEQFF
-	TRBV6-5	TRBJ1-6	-	TGTGCCAGCAGTGAACTAAACCAGGGTCAGCCCCTCCACTTT	CASSELNQGQPLHF
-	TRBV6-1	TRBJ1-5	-	TGTGCCAGCAGTGAATTCGGGTCAGGGTCTCAGCCCCAGCATTTT	CASSEFGSGSQPQHF
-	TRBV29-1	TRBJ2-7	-	TGCAGCGTTGTATCCAGGGAGTACGAGCAGTACTTC	CSVVSREYEQYF
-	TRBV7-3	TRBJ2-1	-	TGTGCCAGCAGCTTGGGTGGTGAGCAGTTCTTC	CASSLGGEQFF
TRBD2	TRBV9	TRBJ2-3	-	TGTGCCAGCAGCGCTTCTAGCGGATACACAGATACGCAGTATTTT	CASSASSGYTDTQYF
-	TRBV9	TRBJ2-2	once	TGTGCCAGCAGCGTAGGGGGGTCCTTCAACACCGGGGAGCTGTTTTTT	CASSVGGSFNTGELFF
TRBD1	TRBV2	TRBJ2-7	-	TGTGCCAGCAGTGAGGGACAGGGGGACTACGAGCAGTACTTC	CASSEGQGDYEQYF
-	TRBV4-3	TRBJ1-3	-	TGCGCCAGCAGCCAGGGAGCCTCTGGAAACACCATATATTTT	CASSQGASGNTIYF
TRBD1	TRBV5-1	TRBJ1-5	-	TGCGCCAGCAGCTTAGGACAGGGTGTGAATCAGCCCCAGCATTTT	CASSLGQGVNQPQHF
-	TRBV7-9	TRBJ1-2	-	TGTGCCAGCAGCTTGAATGACGAATATGGCTACACCTTC	CASSLNDEYGYTF
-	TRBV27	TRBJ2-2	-	TGTGCCAGCCACGATCCGCGGAACACCGGGGAGCTGTTTTTT	CASHDPRNTGELFF
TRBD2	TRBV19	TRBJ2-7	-	TGTGCCAGTAGTATCCAAGCGGGGGGTATCTACGAGCAGTACTTC	CASSIQAGGIYEQYF
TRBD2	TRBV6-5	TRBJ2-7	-	TGTGCCAGCAGTCGGACTAGCGGAACCTACGAGCAGTACTTC	CASSRTSGTYEQYF
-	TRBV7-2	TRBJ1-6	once	TGTGCCAGCAGCAAAGGTTACTCCTATAATTCACCCCTCCACTTT	CASSKGYSYNSPLHF
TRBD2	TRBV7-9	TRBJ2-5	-	TGTGCCAGCAGCCCAGGGACTAGCGGGGCCCCTACCAAGGAGACCCAGTACTTC	CASSPGTSGAPTKETQYF
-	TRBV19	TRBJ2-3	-	TGTGCCAGTAGAGGCATAAGCACAGATACGCAGTATTTT	CASRGISTDTQYF
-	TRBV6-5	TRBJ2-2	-	TGTGCCAGCAAGTTTTCGCTGTCGAACACCGGGGAGCTGTTTTTT	CASKFSLSNTGELFF
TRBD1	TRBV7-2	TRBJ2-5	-	TGTGCCAGCAGCCGGGCGCGGACAGGGGACGGAGACCAGTACTTC	CASSRARTGDGDQYF
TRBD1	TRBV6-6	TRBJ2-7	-	TGTGCCAGCAGTTACTTCGGGACAGGGACCGACGAGCAGTACTTC	CASSYFGTGTDEQYF
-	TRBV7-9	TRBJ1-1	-	TGTGCCAGCAGGTCAGGGTTTGGGAACATGAACACTGAAGCTTTCTTT	CASRSGFGNMNTEAFF
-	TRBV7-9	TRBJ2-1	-	TGTGCCAGCAGCTTAACTACAGGGTACAATGAGCAGTTCTTC	CASSLTTGYNEQFF
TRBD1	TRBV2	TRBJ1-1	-	TGTGCCAGCAGTGACAGACAGGGAGGGAACACTGAAGCTTTCTTT	CASSDRQGGNTEAFF
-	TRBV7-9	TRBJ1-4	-	TGTGCCAGCAGCGGCCGCCAGGCTAATGAAAAACTGTTTTTT	CASSGRQANEKLFF
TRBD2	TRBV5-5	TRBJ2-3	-	TGTGCCAGCAGCCTGAGCGGGGCCAGCACAGATACGCAGTATTTT	CASSLSGASTDTQYF